This T cell receptor (beta chain) was sequenced in a study of T cells in Graves' hyperthyroidism and ophthalmopathy. Broader study findings: Appearing also in blood were most of the thyroid clonotypes expanded above 0.001. A median 6.5 months before onset, the model predicted ophthalmopathy.

Amplification of TCR beta CDR3 regions used RNA as the template. The HTBI primer set served for first-round RT-PCR of the TCR CDR3. TCRdb processed the multiplex PCR reads anew with MiXCR; each CDR3 protein has one entry. This sample carries 750,000 to 900,000 distinct CDR3 sequences, 35% to 40% of them seen once, and the ten largest clones take 8.9%. This clonotype was detected a few times. The antigen remains undetermined. The material sequenced was blood. The receptor comes from a man aged 18 to 35 with Graves' hyperthyroidism.

The CDR3 loop reads CASSPGTDVNTEAFF. The CDR3 DNA is TGCGCCAGCAGCCCCGGGACAGACGTCAACACTGAAGCTTTCTTT. The chain is built from TRBV5-1 and TRBJ1-1, with 7 positions matching TRBD1. This CDR3 spans 15 amino acids. Per germline, CDR1 SGHRS and CDR2 YFSETQ. V dropped 4 bases and J dropped 2; count of bases not matched to a gene: 8.